The 6 T cell receptor beta chains in this list originate from one sample, sequenced in a study of T cell responses to AZD1222 COVID-19 vaccine. Sequenced by immunoSEQ multiplex PCR; TCRdb stores in-frame clones only, minus some. Here the sample spans 100,000 to 150,000 clones, roughly 90% being singletons. This sample comprised peripheral blood, obtained on day 0 of AZD1222 vaccination. Receptors originate from an adult in good health.

CDR3 region: CASSDRASGNTIYF. The CDR3 DNA follows: TGCGCCAGCAGTGACAGGGCCTCGGGAAACACCATATATTTT. J is TRBJ1-3 and V is TRBV10-1; perhaps TRBD1 as D (5 bases). Germline V CDR1 and CDR2: WNHNN, SYGVQD (reference sequence). The CDR3 consists of 14 residues. The V gene lost 3 bases and the J gene lost 4 bases, with 10 bases spanning the gap.

The rearrangement links TRBV3-1 (or the pseudogene TRBV3-2) to TRBJ2-1, with 8 positions matching TRBD2. Germline CDR1 reads LGHDT; CDR2 reads YNNKEL (reference sequence). The CDR3 extends over 14 amino acids. Trimming removed 0 bases from V and 13 bases from J; junction bases left unmatched: 8. CDR3 loop: CASSQDRGTSFQFF. The DNA for the CDR3 is TGTGCCAGCAGCCAAGATAGAGGGACTAGTTTCCAGTTCTTC.

This clone was picked up a small number of times. V is TRBV5-8 and J is TRBJ1-2; weak D call: TRBD1 (6 bases). CDR1 and CDR2 from the germline V gene are SGHTS and YDEGEE. The length of the CDR3 is 14 residues. Trimming pared 7 bases from V and 5 bases from J, leaving 18 bases between. The CDR3 protein is CASRRIRGSYGYTF. The CDR3 nucleotides read TGTGCCAGCCGTCGGATCAGGGGCTCGTATGGCTACACCTTC.

The genes are TRBV5-4 and TRBJ2-7; 9 bases fit TRBD1. This CDR3 region has 14 residues. CDR1 and CDR2 (germline): SGHNT, YYREEE (reference sequence). With V trimmed by 4 bases and J by 3 bases, 5 bases remained unmatched. CDR3 in amino acids: CASSPTGGSYEQYF. CDR3 coding DNA: TGTGCCAGCAGCCCTACAGGGGGCAGCTACGAGCAGTACTTC.

This clone was found once. V usage is TRBV4-1 and J usage is TRBJ1-3; D remains ambiguous. The CDR3 is 13 residues long. With 0 bases removed from V and 3 bases from J, the gap between germline ends came to 3 bases. CDR1 MGHRA and CDR2 YSYEKL come from the germline V gene. CDR3: CASSQDYGNTIYF. CDR3 in DNA: TGCGCCAGCAGCCAAGATTATGGAAACACCATATATTTT.

The rearrangement joins TRBV7-2 to TRBJ2-7, with 10 bases aligning to TRBD1. Unmatched junction bases numbered 1, after V lost 1 base and J lost 1 base. The length of the CDR3 is 15 residues. Germline V gives CDR1 SGHTA, CDR2 FQGNSA. CDR3 in amino acids: CASSLVGQGSYEQYF. In DNA, the CDR3 is TGTGCCAGCAGCTTAGTGGGACAGGGGTCCTACGAGCAGTACTTC.